This T cell receptor beta chain was recorded in a study of cytomegalovirus exposure and HLA in healthy donors (dated by TCRdb to 2016 to 2017). Study-level background: According to an earlier analysis of 450 to 650 of the donors, some 180 million T cells yielded some 110 million unique TCR beta sequences and less than 300 Gb of sequence data. Roughly 300 gigabases of sequencing data and around 90 million unique TCR sequences made up an early release that covered nearly 650 HLA-typed donors. The study was designed to test whether signatures of past pathogen exposure could be identified by cataloging public T cell receptors. Class I and class II HLA loci were covered by the typing at four-digit resolution. In a later genetic analysis, genome-wide SNP genotypes for about three fifths of the roughly 670 donors were used, and that subset was treated as a discovery cohort. An earlier analysis of roughly 600 of the donors used high-throughput TCR beta sequencing to judge whether each TCR beta V gene segment behaved as functional or pseudogenic. The later analysis used no new phenotypic data to find candidate immune exposures, relying instead on TCR beta sequences and their occurrence across donors. The study profiled the T cell repertoires of under 850 subjects by immunosequencing and related them to cytomegalovirus serostatus. Alongside the repertoire data, information on donor age, sex, ethnicity and CMV serostatus was compiled. The number of donors typed differed by locus, with about 620-630 for A, B, C, DRB1 and DQB1, around 520 for DQA1, 600 to 610 for DPA1, and some 470 for DPB1. Because of strong linkage in the cohort, four or five DR-DQ haplotypes were treated as single units for association and clustering. Across about 380 genotyped donors of the cohort, an average of roughly 250,000 unique TCR beta nucleotide sequences per donor were sequenced, and 15% to 20% of those sequences were non-productive. A later analysis re-examined previously published TCR beta repertoires from just over 650 donors and added high-resolution HLA genotyping to investigate patterns of TCR occurrence. High-throughput TCR immunosequencing, statistical association of individual TCRs with disease status, and machine learning were combined to predict cytomegalovirus infection status. Besides the first cohort of hundreds of subjects, a separate validation cohort made up of 120 different subjects was used. All discovery cohort repertoires had been generated using a single sequencing platform. Of the roughly 410 genotyped donors, 80% to 90% were placed in the genetic ancestry cluster associated with self-reported Caucasian donors.

A word on this clone: It lacks a known antigen. No per-base quality is available; no much larger clone lies one base away.

Receptors were amplified or captured by the immunoSEQ multiplex PCR assay. For the multiplex PCR, a mixture combining 60 forward primers for TCR Vbeta segments and 13 reverse primers for TCR Jbeta segments was used. Amplification of the CDR3 region of rearranged TCR beta genes was performed with a multiplex PCR assay on genomic DNA. The Illumina HiSeq System was used to sequence the amplified TCR beta libraries as 87-base-pair reads. Regarding the original processing steps: In a later analysis, approximately 74 million unique TCR beta chains were counted across the roughly 700 repertoires, and about 9.9 million of these chains were shared by at least two donors. To remove PCR and sequencing errors, raw reads were error-corrected and collapsed into unique sequences using a nearest-neighbor algorithm that merged closely related sequences. To assign V, D and J gene segments, CDR3 sequences were aligned to IMGT reference sequences. Each retained sequence needed at least a six-nucleotide match to both a V gene segment and a J gene segment. A rearrangement counted as productive if the CDR3 had no stop codons and remained in frame with V and J, and every other rearrangement counted as non-productive. Following IMGT convention, CDR3 was defined as the stretch from the second conserved V-encoded cysteine up to the conserved J-encoded phenylalanine. In an earlier analysis of around 640 of the donors, sequences lacking an unambiguous match to a single V gene segment were excluded. In an earlier analysis of around 590 of the donors, a V segment was called functional when productive rearrangements were above 56.7%, and segregating when the standard deviation between donors exceeded 5%. A statistical classification framework was built to diagnose cytomegalovirus status from the catalog of TCR beta chain sequences. In a later analysis, V and J genes were assigned by comparing TCR nucleotide sequences against IMGT/GENE-DB human TR gene sequences. The TCRdist pipeline was used in a later analysis to assign CDR3 sequences and most-parsimonious VDJ recombination scenarios. In a later analysis, each TCR beta chain was defined by its CDR3 amino acid sequence together with its V-gene family, and reads without a unique V-gene family were excluded. To address suspected cross-contamination and a sequencing artifact, a later analysis removed approximately 600 highly shared, low-generation-probability nucleotide sequences. A later analysis calculated a clonal expansion index for each public chain from normalized within-repertoire ranks of inferred template counts. A later analysis computed generation probabilities with a VDJ recombination model fitted to out-of-frame rearrangements, and checked the results against IGoR. Hypergeometric tests were used in a later analysis to score TCR-TCR, TCR-HLA and TCR-CMV co-occurrence, with a repertoire-size bias correction applied to the TCR pairs. A later analysis estimated false discovery rates by permuting HLA or CMV assignments 20 times. In a later analysis, co-occurring TCRs were grouped with DBSCAN, and TCRdist sequence similarity was added when clustering was performed within HLA-allele-positive subsets. Repertoires with fewer than 30,000 or more than 120,000 public chains were left out of co-occurrence clustering, as were five repertoires with anomalous nucleotide sharing. Entries here come from immuneACCESS through TCRdb and include only in-frame sequences with V and J called. Some clones fail to appear in such tables; in the studies checked, an unresolved V gene covers under half of the shortfall, and the cause of the remainder is unknown. V and J calls and clone size are copied from that table; D and trimming were computed from the DNA. The sample table contains fewer than 95,000 clones; only one count was recorded for roughly three quarters of them. The leading ten clones occupy 3% to 3.5% of the sample.

The cohort was made up of roughly 670 healthy bone marrow donors. At the time of sampling, every cohort member was nominally healthy, though immune exposures that went unrecorded were likely present. The donor was CMV seronegative and belonged to the group of 350 or so seronegative cohort members. A peripheral blood sample was collected from each donor, and TCR beta sequencing was performed on peripheral blood mononuclear cells. The Qiagen DNeasy Blood Extraction Kit was used to extract genomic DNA from the blood cell samples. The research as a whole found: A group of highly shared sequence variants was considered likely to be a technical artifact of the sequencing pipeline. An association between a missense DCLRE1C variant and V-gene and J-gene trimming of TCR beta chains was found in a later genetic analysis and replicated in an independent cohort. Most TCR sequences were observed very rarely across donors, whereas some public TCRs were present in many individuals. A further reported finding was that TCR beta sequences accurately predicted the HLA-A and HLA-B alleles for most subjects in the first cohort. Presence/absence analyses assumed roughly uniform sequencing depth across donors, an assumption that may not hold. Some IMGT-functional V segments, including TRBV6-2 and TRBV6-3, could not be distinguished by the 87-base-pair reads and were therefore excluded. Assigning TCR associations to individual alleles was difficult when HLA alleles, especially DR and DQ, strongly co-occurred. Because counts were too low, seventeen rarely observed V segments, including chromosome 9 orphons, were left out of the earlier analysis of about 620 of the donors. According to a later analysis, most CMV-associated TCR beta chains appeared to be HLA-restricted, and the HLA associations seemed to be driven largely by CMV exposure. In a later analysis, TCR association rates were found to vary across HLA loci, with the most associated TCRs seen for DRB1 alleles and the fewest for HLA-C alleles. In a later analysis, several top co-occurrence clusters were reported to appear linked to parvovirus B19, influenza, CMV and Epstein-Barr virus. In vitro tests confirmed that three of the cytomegalovirus-associated TCR beta chains recognize cytomegalovirus antigens. A total of 150 to 200 TCR beta chains were listed by the study as associated with cytomegalovirus. The classifier was reported to diagnose cytomegalovirus status with high specificity and sensitivity in both the original and validation cohorts. A later genetic analysis reported fewer N-insertions in productive TCRs among donors in an Asian-associated ancestry cluster than the 666-donor mean. This cohort had only TCR beta chains sequenced, and the lack of alpha or paired-chain data limited which features could be detected. According to the authors, the approach could potentially be generalized to other disease states and immunological phenotypes. At a false discovery rate of 0.05, a later analysis linked 15,000 to 20,000 TCR beta sequences to specific HLA alleles. Because some donors lacked HLA typing at each locus, the association tests relied only on the typed subset. In an earlier analysis of 587 of the donors, most TCR beta V segments appeared in productive rearrangements about 90% or about 30% of the time, broadly matching IMGT annotations. Correlated functional status among segregating V segments might reflect linkage disequilibrium, but an unknown experimental factor could not be ruled out. In a later analysis, HLA-associated TCR beta chains were found to be more clonally expanded and to have lower generation probabilities than equally common non-associated chains. For the cohort, immune exposure information was limited to CMV serostatus.

V trim: 4 bases; J trim: 8 bases; unmatched bases: 10. CDR1 and CDR2, per the germline V gene, are SGHRS and YFSETQ. The CDR3 starts with the cysteine, ends with the phenylalanine, and has 14 residues. The retained sequence is limited to the CDR3, 42 bases, with the frame set at the first base. The sequenced sample consisted of PBMCs. The receptor was derived from a man aged 35 to 55 in good health and CMV-seronegative. This sequence uses TRBV5-1 and TRBJ1-2; 8 bases in the middle match TRBD1. The DNA is as follows: TGCGCCAGCAGCCACCCCGGACAGGGCGTAGGCTACACCTTC. Translated, this gives CASSHPGQGVGYTF.